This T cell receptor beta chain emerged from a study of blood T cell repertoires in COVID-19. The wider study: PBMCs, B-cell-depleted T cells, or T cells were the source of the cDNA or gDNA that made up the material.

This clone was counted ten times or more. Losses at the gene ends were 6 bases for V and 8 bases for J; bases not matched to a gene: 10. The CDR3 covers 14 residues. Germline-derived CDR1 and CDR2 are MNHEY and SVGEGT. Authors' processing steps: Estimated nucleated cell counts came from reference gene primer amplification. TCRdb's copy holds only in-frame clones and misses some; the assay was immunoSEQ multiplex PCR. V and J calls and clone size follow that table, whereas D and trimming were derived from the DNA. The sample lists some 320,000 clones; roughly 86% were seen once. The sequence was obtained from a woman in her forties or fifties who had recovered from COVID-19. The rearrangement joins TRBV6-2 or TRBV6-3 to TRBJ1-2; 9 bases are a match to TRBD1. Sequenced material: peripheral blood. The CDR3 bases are TGTGCCAGCAGCCCCTGGACAGGGGATAACGGCTACACCTTC. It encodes CASSPWTGDNGYTF.